The entry that follows covers one T cell receptor (beta chain) sequence. Here immunoSEQ multiplex PCR was the method, and the copy in TCRdb shows in-frame clones only, minus some. The data show approximately 300,000 clones, with 88% seen just once and roughly 4% held by the top ten. This record comes from a study of blood T cell repertoires in COVID-19. This receptor was taken from a woman in her 50s with active or convalescent COVID-19. Material: peripheral blood.

CDR3 residues: CASRTFSAAQYF. The CDR3 DNA follows: TGTGCCAGCCGGACTTTCTCGGCGGCGCAGTATTTT. This chain uses TRBV2 with TRBJ2-3, with a weak D call TRBD2 (5 bases). The CDR3 spans 12 residues. Germline V gene lookup returns CDR1 SNHLY and CDR2 FYNNEI. V gave up 8 bases and J gave up 10 bases, with 16 bases separating them.